Presented here are 7 T cell receptor beta chains from one specimen sequenced in a study of human T cells and chemical hapten exposure. One entry per CDR3 protein, called by TCRdb with MiXCR from the 5' RACE reads. The data show some 150,000 distinct CDR3 sequences, roughly 4% seen once. Extraction of total RNA was performed on unfractionated whole blood. The receptors here all came from a female donor in good health.

The chain couples TRBV27 to TRBJ2-3, with TRBD2 identical over 9 bases. The CDR3 spans 19 residues. CDR1 and CDR2 (germline): MNHEY, SMNVEV (reference sequence). The junction had 16 bases not matched to a gene; V was cut back by 4 bases and J by 2 bases. CDR3 sequence: CASSSYGGASGKFTDTQYF. CDR3 DNA: TGTGCCAGCAGTTCCTATGGGGGAGCTAGCGGGAAATTCACAGATACGCAGTATTTT.

There are many counts of this clonotype. This rearrangement joins TRBV10-3 to TRBJ1-6; 10 nucleotides align to TRBD1. This CDR3 spans 15 amino acids. The J segment lost 5 bases and the V segment lost 5 bases, leaving 3 bases of the junction unmatched. The germline gives CDR1 ENHRY, CDR2 SYGVKD. This CDR3 is CAISSGTGDNSPLHF. Written as DNA, the CDR3 is TGTGCCATCAGTTCCGGGACAGGGGATAATTCACCCCTCCACTTT.

V is TRBV5-6 and J is TRBJ2-3; maybe TRBD1 (5 bases). The CDR3 runs to 13 residues. The germline V and J ends were trimmed by 7 bases and 3 bases, with 12 bases remaining between them. Per germline, CDR1 SGHDT and CDR2 YYEEEE. CDR3 nucleotides: TGTGCCAGCTGGCGGCCAGGGACAGATACGCAGTATTTT. Translation gives CASWRPGTDTQYF.

This clonotype was picked up many times. The chain links TRBV5-4 to TRBJ2-5; D may be TRBD1 (6 bases). The CDR3 runs to 17 residues. V gave up 0 bases and J gave up 0 bases, with 15 bases separating them. Germline V lookup: CDR1 SGHNT, CDR2 YYREEE (reference sequence). In DNA, the CDR3 is TGTGCCAGCAGCTTGGGGGGGACACTTCAGTACCAAGAGACCCAGTACTTC. Protein product: CASSLGGTLQYQETQYF.

This clonotype turned up a few times. The CDR3 loop reads CASSQGLAGHSADNEQFF. As DNA, the CDR3 is TGCGCCAGCAGCCAAGGATTAGCGGGACACTCCGCGGACAATGAGCAGTTCTTC. The V and J genes are TRBV4-3 and TRBJ2-1; TRBD2 matches at 8 bases. The V gene end was trimmed by 1 base and the J gene end by 5 bases; junction bases not matched to a gene: 13. CDR3 length: 18 residues. CDR1 and CDR2 (germline): LGHNA, YSLEER.

The table lists this clonotype with many counts. The rearrangement joins TRBV20-1 to TRBJ1-2; 7 nucleotides align to TRBD1. Germline loops: CDR1 DFQATT, CDR2 SNEGSKA (reference sequence). Unmatched junction bases numbered 28, after V lost 0 bases and J lost 0 bases. The CDR3 consists of 23 residues. The CDR3 DNA reads as TGCAGTGCTAGAGATCGTGAGGGGTTAAACCGACAGGGCCATACGTCTACTAACTATGGCTACACCTTC. This gives the protein CSARDREGLNRQGHTSTNYGYTF.

This clonotype was counted many times. An end of the junction differs from the germline gene, which may be a read error. This rearrangement joins TRBV7-2 to TRBJ2-7; D is unresolved. The CDR3 totals 12 residues. From germline, CDR1 is SGHTA and CDR2 FQGNSA. CDR3 in DNA: TGTGCCAGCAGCTTAGCGCCGGGTATCCTATGGTTC. Protein: CASSLAPGILWF.